This T cell receptor (beta chain) was identified during a study of T cells expressing NK-cell markers. 5'RACE template switching built TCR beta cDNA with unique molecular identifiers. Each CDR3 protein gets one entry in TCRdb, which reprocessed the 5' RACE reads and gives no DNA. The table for this sample gives a few hundred thousand distinct CDR3 sequences. There are 16 residues in the CDR3. Germline lookup yields CDR1 LNHNV and CDR2 YYDKDF (reference sequence). On this clonotype: Its antigen is not identified.

Findings and caveats of the study: These clonotypes also led the CD3+CD56-NKG2C+ fraction in four donors.

The clonotype comes from a man aged 18-75 years in good health. Specimen: blood T cells: a sorted CD56 or NKG2C T cell subset, CD4+ or CD8+ T cells, or bulk PBMC T cells (not recorded which). The chain couples TRBV15 to TRBJ1-1; TCRdb's D call of TRBD1 is untestable without DNA. CDR3 amino acids: CATSRAPGRGNTEAFF.